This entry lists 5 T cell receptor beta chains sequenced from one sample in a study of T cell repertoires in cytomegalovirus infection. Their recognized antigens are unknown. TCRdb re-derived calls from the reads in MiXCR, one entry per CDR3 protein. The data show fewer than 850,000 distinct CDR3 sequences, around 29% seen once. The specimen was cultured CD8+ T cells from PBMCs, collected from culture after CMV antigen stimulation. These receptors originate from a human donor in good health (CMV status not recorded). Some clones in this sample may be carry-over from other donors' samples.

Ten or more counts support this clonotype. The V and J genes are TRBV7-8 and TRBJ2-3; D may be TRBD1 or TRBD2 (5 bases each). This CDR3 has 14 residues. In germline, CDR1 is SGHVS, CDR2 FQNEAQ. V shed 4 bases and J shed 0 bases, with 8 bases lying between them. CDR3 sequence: CASSSGTSTDTQYF. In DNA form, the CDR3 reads TGTGCCAGCAGCTCCGGGACCAGCACAGATACGCAGTATTTT.

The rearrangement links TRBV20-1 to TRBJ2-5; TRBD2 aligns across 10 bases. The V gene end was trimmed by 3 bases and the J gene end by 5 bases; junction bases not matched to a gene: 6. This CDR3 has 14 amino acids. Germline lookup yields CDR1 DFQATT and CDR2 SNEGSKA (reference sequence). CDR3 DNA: TGCAGTGCTAGTGAGCGGGGGGGCCCGGAGACCCAGTACTTC. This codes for CSASERGGPETQYF.

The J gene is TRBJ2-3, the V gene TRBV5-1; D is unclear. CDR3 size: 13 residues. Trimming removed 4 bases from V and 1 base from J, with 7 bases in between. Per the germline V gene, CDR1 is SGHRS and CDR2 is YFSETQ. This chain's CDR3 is CASSAMGTDTQYF. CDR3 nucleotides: TGCGCCAGCAGCGCGATGGGCACAGATACGCAGTATTTT.

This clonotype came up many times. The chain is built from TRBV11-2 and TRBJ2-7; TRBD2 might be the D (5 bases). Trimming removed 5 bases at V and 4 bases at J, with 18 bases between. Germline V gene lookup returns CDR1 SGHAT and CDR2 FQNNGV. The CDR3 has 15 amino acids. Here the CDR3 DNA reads TGTGCCAGCAGCAAACGGGGAATATTTAGGTACGAGCAGTACTTC. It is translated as CASSKRGIFRYEQYF.

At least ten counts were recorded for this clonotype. CDR3 sequence: CASSDRSNTEAFF. The CDR3 DNA is TGTGCCAGCAGCGATCGGAGCAACACTGAAGCTTTCTTT. The chain uses TRBV7-3 and TRBJ1-1; D not certain. CDR1 is SGHTA, CDR2 FQGTGA, per germline. Trimming shortened V by 5 bases and J by 2 bases, and 9 bases separated the two germline ends. The CDR3 runs 13 residues. Supplemented by reference TRBV7-3 and TRBJ1-1, the full variable domain reads GAGVSQTPSNKVTEKGKYVELRCDPISGHTALYWYRQSLGQGPEFLIYFQGTGAADDSGLPNDRFFAVRPEGSVSTLKIQRTERGDSAVYLCASSDRSNTEAFFGQGTRLTVV.